One sample yielded the 21 T cell receptor beta chains listed below, sequenced in a study of blood T cell repertoires in COVID-19. The repertoire was sequenced with immunoSEQ multiplex PCR; TCRdb's copy has only in-frame clones and lacks some. The table lists around 200,000 clones, around four fifths of them singletons. The sequenced sample consisted of peripheral blood. The receptors here all came from a man aged 25-45 years with active or convalescent COVID-19.

The chain uses TRBV19 and TRBJ1-1; D gene ambiguous. CDR1 and CDR2 (germline): LNHDA, SQIVND (reference sequence). The CDR3 spans 14 residues. Trimming removed 3 bases at V and 6 bases at J, with 14 bases between. Here the CDR3 reads CASSIGVGVPEAFF. The CDR3 DNA reads TGTGCCAGTAGTATCGGGGTTGGAGTGCCTGAAGCTTTCTTT.

This chain joins TRBV28 and TRBJ1-2; D possibly corresponds to TRBD1 (6 bases). In germline, CDR1 is MDHEN, CDR2 SYDVKM. The V gene lost 6 bases and the J gene lost 1 base, with 15 bases spanning the gap. There are 15 residues in the CDR3. CDR3 bases: TGTGCCAGCAGCTCCAGGGGCAGGGGTAACTATGGCTACACCTTC. This gives the protein CASSSRGRGNYGYTF.

The chain couples TRBV6-5 to TRBJ1-1; D not resolved. Per the germline V gene, CDR1 is MNHEY and CDR2 is SVGAGI. Trimming took off 4 bases at V and 7 bases at J, with 22 bases between the two ends. The CDR3 is 16 residues long. The CDR3 DNA follows: TGTGCCAGCAGTTCCAGGCGGACCGGCCTAGCGGGTGAAGCTTTCTTT. Translation: CASSSRRTGLAGEAFF.

The V and J genes are TRBV21-1 and TRBJ1-2; no check of the table's D call, TRBD1, against the DNA was made. TRBV21-1 constitutes a pseudogene. CDR3 length equals 15 residues. DNA of the CDR3: TGTGCCAGCAGCAAGACGAAGGGACAGCCCTATGGCTACACCTTC. Translation: CASSKTKGQPYGYTF.

The V and J genes are TRBV28 and TRBJ1-1, with a tentative D call TRBD1 (6 bases). V dropped 6 bases and J dropped 1 base, with 9 bases sitting between them. CDR1 is MDHEN, CDR2 SYDVKM, per germline. There are 13 residues in the CDR3. CDR3 protein: CASRTDRNTEAFF. The CDR3 DNA reads as TGTGCCAGCAGGACGGACAGGAACACTGAAGCTTTCTTT.

V is TRBV14 and J is TRBJ1-2; 7 positions agree with TRBD1. Germline-derived CDR1 and CDR2 are SGHDN and FVKESK. The CDR3 covers 14 residues. Trimming cost V 2 bases and J 4 bases; bases outside gene matches: 4. The CDR3 region has the DNA TGTGCCAGCAGCCAATACAGGGGAGTCTATGGCTACACCTTC. Its translation is CASSQYRGVYGYTF.

This clone showed up just once. V is TRBV11-2 and J is TRBJ1-2; D remains ambiguous. V dropped 7 bases and J dropped 6 bases, with 15 bases sitting between them. The germline CDR1 and CDR2 sequences are SGHAT and FQNNGV. This CDR3 region has 13 residues. The CDR3 sequence is CASTSYGKDGYTF. CDR3 in DNA: TGTGCCAGCACTTCATACGGGAAGGATGGCTACACCTTC.

There are a few counts of this clone. The chain is built from TRBV6-5 and TRBJ1-1; a possible D gene is TRBD1 (6 bases). Germline V gene lookup returns CDR1 MNHEY and CDR2 SVGAGI. The V end was cut by 7 bases, the J end by 0 bases, with 9 bases between. This CDR3 contains 13 residues. The CDR3 spells CASTGQLNTEAFF. The CDR3 DNA follows: TGTGCCAGCACTGGACAGTTGAACACTGAAGCTTTCTTT.

The chain is built from TRBV6-5 and TRBJ2-3; 9 bases are shared with TRBD2. The CDR3 is 14 amino acids. Germline loops: CDR1 MNHEY, CDR2 SVGAGI. V was clipped by 8 bases and J by 4 bases; unmatched bases: 7. CDR3 nucleotide sequence: TGTGCCAGCGCTGAGAGCGGGAGGTCAGATACGCAGTATTTT. Protein product: CASAESGRSDTQYF.

The CDR3 DNA is TGTGCCAGCTCAGGACAGTCCCTTGTAGCCAAAAACATTCAGTACTTC. Translating it yields CASSGQSLVAKNIQYF. The V and J genes are TRBV18 and TRBJ2-4; D may be TRBD1 (6 bases). In germline, CDR1 is KGHSH, CDR2 LQKENI. Trimming shortened V by 5 bases and J by 0 bases, and 14 bases separated the two germline ends. The CDR3 spans 16 residues.

The chain uses TRBV18 and TRBJ1-1; 9 bases fit TRBD1. V trimming: 3 bases; J trimming: 4 bases; junction bases outside the gene matches: 6. This CDR3 region has 15 residues. Germline loops: CDR1 KGHSH, CDR2 LQKENI. CDR3: CASSPGQGSRTEAFF. The CDR3 bases are TGTGCCAGCTCACCGGGACAGGGTTCCCGCACTGAAGCTTTCTTT.

The chain carries TRBV5-5 and TRBJ1-5; D uncertain. The CDR3 covers 15 residues. Germline assignment: CDR1 SGHKS and CDR2 YYEKEE (reference sequence). Between the trimmed V and J ends, which lost 2 bases and 4 bases, there was a span of 13 bases. CDR3 nucleotides: TGTGCCAGCAGCTTCCGGGTCTTTGCAAATCAGCCCCAGCATTTT. Its translation is CASSFRVFANQPQHF. Drawing the rest from reference TRBV5-5 and TRBJ1-5, the complete variable domain is DAGVTQSPTHLIKTRGQQVTLRCSPISGHKSVSWYQQVLGQGPQFIFQYYEKEERGRGNFPDRFSARQFPNYSSELNVNALLLGDSALYLCASSFRVFANQPQHFGDGTRLSIL.

This clone was seen only a few times. V usage is TRBV5-5 and J usage is TRBJ1-6; D is uncertain. The CDR3 is made up of 13 amino acids. Trimming took 2 bases from V and 5 from J, leaving 5 bases between them. The V gene's germline CDR1 is SGHKS and CDR2 YYEKEE (reference sequence). DNA of the CDR3: TGTGCCAGCAGCTTAGGAGATAATTCACCCCTCCACTTT. Translation: CASSLGDNSPLHF.

This rearrangement joins TRBV4-1 to TRBJ1-1; 8 positions agree with TRBD1. Germline loops: CDR1 MGHRA, CDR2 YSYEKL. The CDR3 sequence is 17 residues long. J was trimmed by 4 bases and V by 4 bases; bases with no gene match: 14. The CDR3 nucleotides read TGCGCCAGCAGCCCTCTCCCTGGCAGGGGGCACGGCACTGAAGCTTTCTTT. This translates into CASSPLPGRGHGTEAFF.

The chain is built from TRBV7-9 and TRBJ1-4, with D unresolved. V lost 4 bases, J lost 1 base, and 10 bases lay in between. Germline CDR1 and CDR2: SEHNR and FQNEAQ (reference sequence). The CDR3 runs 15 residues. CDR3 bases: TGTGCCAGCAGCTGGGAGACGGTAACTAATGAAAAACTGTTTTTT. As protein: CASSWETVTNEKLFF.

In this sample, this clone turned up once. This chain links TRBV6-5 with TRBJ1-3; no definite D call. The germline gives CDR1 MNHEY, CDR2 SVGAGI. The CDR3 runs 15 residues. V was trimmed by 0 bases and J by 2 bases, leaving 8 bases between them. The CDR3 region has the DNA TGTGCCAGCAGTTACTCGGTGGGCGCTGGAAACACCATATATTTT. Translated: CASSYSVGAGNTIYF.

The chain recombines TRBV6-2 or TRBV6-3 with TRBJ1-2; possible D gene TRBD1, 6 bases. CDR3 length: 16 residues. The germline CDR1 and CDR2 sequences are MNHEY and SVGEGT. V gave up 7 bases and J gave up 4 bases, with 22 bases separating them. The CDR3 protein is CASIPTKGRGSYGYTF. CDR3 DNA: TGTGCCAGCATCCCTACGAAGGGCAGGGGTTCCTATGGCTACACCTTC.

This sequence joins TRBV19 and TRBJ2-2; no reliable D call. This CDR3 contains 12 residues. V was shortened by 3 bases and J by 5 bases, with 4 bases between the two germline ends. Germline values: CDR1 LNHDA, CDR2 SQIVND (reference sequence). CDR3 coding DNA: TGTGCCAGTAGTATCCCTACCGGGGAGCTGTTTTTT. This codes for CASSIPTGELFF.

The chain carries TRBV5-6 and TRBJ2-5; 10 nucleotides match TRBD2. The CDR3 contains 15 residues. Germline V CDR1 and CDR2: SGHDT, YYEEEE. V lost 0 bases, J lost 6 bases, and 5 bases stayed unmatched. CDR3 coding DNA: TGTGCCAGCAGCTTGGGCGCTAGCGGGAGAAAGACCCAGTACTTC. It encodes CASSLGASGRKTQYF.

V is TRBV9 and J is TRBJ2-7; 8 positions match TRBD2. Looked up from germline, CDR1 is SGDLS and CDR2 is YYNGEE. This CDR3 contains 15 residues. J lost 0 bases, V lost 7 bases, and 9 bases had no gene match. This CDR3 is CASPAGGASSYEQYV. For the CDR3, the DNA is TGTGCCAGCCCGGCCGGGGGGGCTAGCTCCTACGAGCAGTACGTC.

This rearrangement joins TRBV15 to TRBJ1-5; TRBD1 agrees at 9 bases. Germline V lookup: CDR1 LNHNV, CDR2 YYDKDF (reference sequence). V lost 4 bases and J lost 2; bases outside the gene matches: 12. CDR3 size: 18 residues. In DNA, the CDR3 is TGTGCCACCAGCACCGGGACAGGGTCCCCATCCGGCAATCAGCCCCAGCATTTT. This translates into CATSTGTGSPSGNQPQHF.